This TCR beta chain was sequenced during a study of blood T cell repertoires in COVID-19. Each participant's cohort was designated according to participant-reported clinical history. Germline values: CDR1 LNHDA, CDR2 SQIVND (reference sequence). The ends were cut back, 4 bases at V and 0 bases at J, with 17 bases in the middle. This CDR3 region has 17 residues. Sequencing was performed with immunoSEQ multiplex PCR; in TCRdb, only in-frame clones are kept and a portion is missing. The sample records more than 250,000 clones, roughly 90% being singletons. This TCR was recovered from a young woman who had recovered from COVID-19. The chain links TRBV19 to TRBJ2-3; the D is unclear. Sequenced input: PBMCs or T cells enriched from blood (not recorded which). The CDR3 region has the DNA TGTGCCAGTAGTACAACGGCGGCCCCAGTAAGCACAGATACGCAGTATTTT. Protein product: CASSTTAAPVSTDTQYF.